A single sample gave rise to the 21 T cell receptor beta chains below, sequenced in a study of blood T cells in healthy people across ages. Together with a sample-barcoded 5' primer, a J-beta primer mix was included in a second PCR lasting roughly 6 to 12 cycles. TCRdb analysed the 5' RACE reads with MiXCR anew, one entry per CDR3 protein. This sample has over 1,500,000 distinct CDR3 sequences; approximately 39% occur once, and the top ten carry about 23%. The sequenced sample consisted of blood. These receptors all stem from a human donor in good health.

This chain links TRBV5-1 with TRBJ2-7; no reliable D call. V was trimmed by 1 base and J by 3 bases, leaving 11 bases between them. Germline V gives CDR1 SGHRS, CDR2 YFSETQ. The CDR3 covers 14 residues. The CDR3 protein is CASSLRFQSYEQYF. CDR3 DNA: TGCGCCAGCAGCTTGCGTTTCCAGAGCTACGAGCAGTACTTC.

In the case of this clonotype: An end of the junction differs from the germline gene, which may be a read error. The CDR3 nucleotides read TGTGCCAGAAGTTACCGCCTGACAGGGCACCATGGCTACACCTTC. Translation gives CARSYRLTGHHGYTF. The chain carries TRBV6-5 and TRBJ1-2; 7 nucleotides match TRBD1. The CDR3 length is 15 residues. Germline CDR1 is MNHEY and CDR2 is SVGAGI.

Worth noting for this clonotype: The junction departs from the called germline gene at one end, perhaps through a read error. The rearrangement joins TRBV29-1 to TRBJ1-1, with 7 bases lining up with TRBD1. Germline values: CDR1 SQVTM, CDR2 ANQGSEA. The CDR3 has 11 residues. Written as DNA, the CDR3 is TGCAGCGGTGAACAGGGGTCGCGAGCTTTCTTT. Encoded protein: CSGEQGSRAFF.

The CDR3 here is CSVAVGVLYGYTF. Written as DNA, the CDR3 is TGCAGCGTCGCGGTAGGAGTCCTCTATGGCTACACCTTC. V gene TRBV29-1 combines with J gene TRBJ1-2, with D unclear. This CDR3 contains 13 residues. The germline V gene encodes CDR1 SQVTM and CDR2 ANQGSEA. Trimming left V 6 bases short and J 4 bases short, with 15 bases between.

The chain couples TRBV5-1 to TRBJ2-7, with D uncertain. The CDR3 contains 13 residues. Germline-derived CDR1 and CDR2 are SGHRS and YFSETQ. V gave up 0 bases and J gave up 6 bases, with 10 bases separating them. The CDR3 DNA is TGCGCCAGCAGCTTGGAGGGAAGCGCCGAGCAGTACTTC. It codes for CASSLEGSAEQYF.

Written as DNA, the CDR3 is TGTGCCAGCAGCCAAGATGGCGGGGGCTGGGGCAATGAGCAGTTCTTC. It encodes CASSQDGGGWGNEQFF. The chain carries TRBV4-2 and TRBJ2-1; a possible D gene is TRBD2 (7 bases). Trimming removed 0 bases at V and 6 bases at J, with 15 bases between. The CDR3 runs to 16 residues. Germline V lookup: CDR1 LGHNA, CDR2 YNFKEQ.

The rearrangement links TRBV9 to TRBJ2-5; possible D gene TRBD2, 5 bases. In germline, CDR1 is SGDLS, CDR2 YYNGEE. This CDR3 is 13 amino acids long. V gave up 6 bases and J gave up 4 bases, with 13 bases separating them. CDR3 in amino acids: CASNFRAGETQYF. Here the CDR3 DNA reads TGTGCCAGCAATTTTAGGGCGGGAGAGACCCAGTACTTC.

There are many counts of this clonotype. V and J are TRBV4-1 and TRBJ2-7; D possibly uses TRBD1 or TRBD2 (5 bases each). The CDR3 spans 15 residues. The V gene's germline CDR1 is MGHRA and CDR2 YSYEKL. Trimming pared 5 bases from V and 3 bases from J, leaving 17 bases between. CDR3 sequence: CASSVRGVGVYEQYF. CDR3 sequence (DNA): TGCGCCAGCAGCGTGAGAGGTGTGGGGGTCTACGAGCAGTACTTC.

V gene TRBV15 combines with J gene TRBJ2-5, with 7 bases lining up with TRBD2. V shed 7 bases, J shed 2 bases, and the junction held 10 bases outside the gene matches. The CDR3 runs to 15 residues. Germline V gene lookup returns CDR1 LNHNV and CDR2 YYDKDF (reference sequence). CDR3 loop: CATKDPGGTQETQYF. CDR3 DNA sequence: TGTGCCACCAAAGACCCGGGAGGAACGCAAGAGACCCAGTACTTC.

V gene TRBV12-3 or TRBV12-4 combines with J gene TRBJ1-2; maybe TRBD1 (5 bases). Deletions cut 5 bases from V and 2 bases from J, with 18 bases between. This CDR3 comprises 16 residues. CDR3 coding DNA: TGTGCCAGCAGTCAGAGGGGAGAGGGGTCCAACTATGGCTACACCTTC. This gives the protein CASSQRGEGSNYGYTF.

The chain recombines TRBV6-2 or TRBV6-3 with TRBJ2-4; TRBD1 is a possible D gene (6 bases). The closer fit of TRBJ2-7 to the DNA end suggests the J call may be wrong. The CDR3 totals 14 residues. The germline V gene encodes CDR1 MNHEY and CDR2 SVGEGT. As DNA, the CDR3 is TGTGCCAGCAGTAGAACAGGGAAGACCTACGAGCAGTACTTC. Its protein is CASSRTGKTYEQYF.

This clonotype was counted between two and nine times. J is TRBJ2-3 and V is TRBV24-1; 9 bases are a match to TRBD2. Losses at the gene ends were 1 base for V and 0 bases for J; bases not matched to a gene: 4. CDR1 is KGHDR, CDR2 SFDVKD, per germline. The CDR3 extends over 17 amino acids. CDR3 DNA: TGTGCCACCAGTGATTTTAAGACTAGCGGCAGCACAGATACGCAGTATTTT. It translates to CATSDFKTSGSTDTQYF.

The gene calls are TRBV28 and TRBJ1-1, with D possibly being TRBD1 (5 bases). The germline V and J ends were trimmed by 8 bases and 10 bases, with 20 bases remaining between them. Germline CDR1 MDHEN, CDR2 SYDVKM. The CDR3 is 13 amino acids. CDR3 in amino acids: CASQRTFERVAFF. DNA of the CDR3: TGTGCCAGCCAGAGGACATTTGAGAGGGTAGCTTTCTTT. Full variable domain (rest looked up from reference TRBV28 and TRBJ1-1): DVKVTQSSRYLVKRTGEKVFLECVQDMDHENMFWYRQDPGLGLRLIYFSYDVKMKEKGDIPEGYSVSREKKERFSLILESASTNQTSMYLCASQRTFERVAFFGQGTRLTVV.

The sample holds a few counts of this clonotype. J is TRBJ1-2 and V is TRBV7-2; unclear D gene. Germline CDR1 reads SGHTA; CDR2 reads FQGNSA. This CDR3 region has 15 residues. V lost 1 base and J 0 bases, leaving 9 bases between the germline ends. The CDR3 sequence: CASSLVSVANYGYTF. In DNA, the CDR3 is TGTGCCAGCAGCTTAGTGTCTGTAGCTAACTATGGCTACACCTTC.

This chain uses TRBV27 with TRBJ2-7; 11 bases map to TRBD1. The V gene end was trimmed by 3 bases and the J gene end by 7 bases; junction bases not matched to a gene: 8. This CDR3 region has 15 residues. Germline V gives CDR1 MNHEY, CDR2 SMNVEV (reference sequence). In nucleotides, the CDR3 is TGTGCCAGCAGTTTGTTGGACAGGGGGCCGAGGGAGCAGTACTTC. Translation gives CASSLLDRGPREQYF.

J is TRBJ2-6 and V is TRBV12-3 or TRBV12-4, with a weak D call TRBD2 (5 bases). V lost 5 bases and J 0 bases, leaving 14 bases between the germline ends. The CDR3 length is 17 residues. Here the CDR3 reads CASSIQEALSGANVLTF. Written as DNA, the CDR3 is TGTGCCAGCAGTATTCAGGAGGCTCTCTCTGGGGCCAACGTCCTGACTTTC.

In the case of this clonotype: An end of the junction differs from the germline gene, which may be a read error. The rearrangement joins TRBV12-3 or TRBV12-4 to TRBJ1-2; 8 positions agree with TRBD1. The CDR3 runs to 12 residues. The DNA for the CDR3 is TGTGCCAGCAGTTTTGGACAGGGAGACCTAAACTTC. Its protein product is CASSFGQGDLNF.

This chain connects TRBV6-2 or TRBV6-3 to TRBJ2-1, with TRBD2 identical over 8 bases. This CDR3 contains 14 residues. The trim removed 2 bases at V and 6 bases at J, leaving 3 bases unmatched. CDR1 and CDR2 (germline): MNHEY, SVGEGT. As DNA, the CDR3 is TGTGCCAGCAGTTACCGGGGGGGCCGCAATGAGCAGTTCTTC. The encoded protein is CASSYRGGRNEQFF.

This chain uses TRBV6-1 with TRBJ1-1; possibly TRBD1 for D (5 bases). Trimming shortened V by 5 bases and J by 1 base, and 14 bases separated the two germline ends. From germline, CDR1 is MNHNS and CDR2 SASEGT. This CDR3 comprises 15 residues. CDR3 in amino acids: CASSQLRGGNTEAFF. The CDR3 DNA reads TGTGCCAGCAGTCAACTTAGGGGAGGGAACACTGAAGCTTTCTTT.

The V and J genes are TRBV20-1 and TRBJ2-7; weak D call: TRBD2 (7 bases). The J call may be mistaken, given a closer DNA end match to TRBJ2-5. CDR3 size: 16 residues. Germline V gene sequence: CDR1 DFQATT, CDR2 SNEGSKA (reference sequence). In nucleotides, the CDR3 is TGCAGTGCCTCTAGAGGTACCGGGGGGCCGAGTGAGACCCAGTACTTC. Its translation: CSASRGTGGPSETQYF.

The rearrangement uses TRBV20-1 and TRBJ2-5, with 9 bases identical to TRBD2. The CDR3 runs 15 residues. V was pared by 3 bases and J by 4 bases, with 9 bases of the junction left unmatched. Germline V gene data show CDR1 as DFQATT and CDR2 as SNEGSKA (reference sequence). Here the CDR3 reads CSASVAGELGETQYF. The CDR3 nucleotides are TGCAGTGCTAGTGTAGCGGGGGAACTCGGAGAGACCCAGTACTTC.